This entry describes one TCR beta chain. The data derive from a study of cytomegalovirus exposure and HLA in healthy donors. Study-wide context: Out of about 410 genotyped donors, about 76% belonged to the Caucasian-associated ancestry cluster.

PCR employed 60 Vbeta and 13 Jbeta primers. The assay was immunoSEQ multiplex PCR, and TCRdb's table has in-frame clones only and misses some. This sample has more than 85,000 clones, with 75% found just once. The CDR3 totals 16 residues. Trimming left V 0 bases short and J 4 bases short, with 13 bases between. The germline V gene has CDR1 MNHEY and CDR2 SVGAGI. This rearrangement joins TRBV6-5 to TRBJ2-1; the D gene is possibly TRBD2 (5 bases). The sequenced material came from PBMCs. This TCR derives from a woman between 18 and 30 years old in good health and CMV-seropositive. Here the CDR3 DNA reads TGTGCCAGCAGTTACTCGCAGGATGAGCGGTACAATGAGCAGTTCTTC. It codes for CASSYSQDERYNEQFF.